Below, 25 T cell receptor beta chains from the same sample are listed, as sequenced in a study of metastatic and nonmetastatic thyroid tumors. TCRdb reassembled clones from the PCR reads with MiXCR. Here the sample spans about 43,000 clones, under 4% being singletons. No patient had received any treatment before thyroid surgery. Sequenced input: blood. The receptors originated from a female donor with papillary thyroid cancer or a benign thyroid nodule (not recorded which). Some clones in this sample may be carry-over from other donors' samples.

This clone has a count of ten or more. This may arise from a read error, as a much more abundant clone is one base away. The rearrangement joins TRBV6-1 to TRBJ1-3; D is ambiguous. Germline V gene lookup returns CDR1 MNHNS and CDR2 SASEGT. This CDR3 region has 13 residues. CDR3 region: CASSQVSGNTMYF. The CDR3 coding sequence is TGTGCCAGCAGTCAAGTCTCTGGAAACACCATGTATTTT.

The gene calls are TRBV7-9 and TRBJ2-3; D gene ambiguous. The CDR3 consists of 11 residues. Trimming cost V 1 base and J 5 bases, with 1 base left between them. Looked up from germline, CDR1 is SEHNR and CDR2 is FQNEAQ (reference sequence). The CDR3 nucleotides read TGTGCCAGCAGCTTAGTAGATACGCAGTATTTT. Translation gives CASSLVDTQYF.

This clone has at least ten counts. This clone may be a read error of a much larger clone one base away. The J gene is TRBJ2-1, the V gene TRBV19; tentative D call: TRBD2 (6 bases). There are 16 residues in the CDR3. Germline CDR1 and CDR2: LNHDA and SQIVND (reference sequence). V lost 0 bases to trimming and J lost 3 bases, with 12 bases between them. The CDR3, as DNA: TGTGCCAGTAGTATAGATAGGGCTAGCGTCTACAATGAGCAGTTCTTC. It is translated as CASSIDRASVYNEQFF.

This clone was found many times. This sequence joins TRBV12-5 and TRBJ2-5; TRBD2 agrees at 10 bases. This CDR3 is 15 amino acids long. Trimming at V came to 3 bases and at J to 7 bases, leaving 8 bases not matched to a gene. CDR1 and CDR2 (germline): LGHNT, FRNRAP. The CDR3 bases are TGTGCTAGTGGTTTATTAGCGGGAGGCGCTGTGACCCAGTACTTC. Protein sequence: CASGLLAGGAVTQYF.

In its sample, this clone was seen many times. The chain links TRBV11-2 to TRBJ2-3, with 8 bases aligning to TRBD1. The CDR3 totals 14 residues. V shed 5 bases and J 4 bases; nucleotides not matched to a gene: 5. Germline V gene sequence: CDR1 SGHAT, CDR2 FQNNGV. CDR3 amino acids: CASSLRGLADTQYF. DNA for the CDR3: TGTGCCAGCAGCCTCAGGGGGCTTGCAGATACGCAGTATTTT. The whole variable domain, filled in from reference TRBV11-2 and TRBJ2-3, reads EAGVAQSPRYKIIEKRQSVAFWCNPISGHATLYWYQQILGQGPKLLIQFQNNGVVDDSQLPKDRFSAERLKGVDSTLKIQPAKLEDSAVYLCASSLRGLADTQYFGPGTRLTVL.

This clone was seen a handful of times. The final CDR3 position lacks the conserved phenylalanine or tryptophan, pointing to a likely read error. The gene calls are TRBV7-9 and TRBJ2-7, with D possibly matching TRBD1 (6 bases). In germline, CDR1 is SEHNR, CDR2 FQNEAQ (reference sequence). The ends were cut back, 5 bases at V and 5 bases at J, with 19 bases in the middle. The CDR3 is made up of 15 amino acids. In DNA form, the CDR3 reads TGTGCCAGCAGCCATACCTTGGGGGCTGGAAACGAGCAGTACTCC. Its translation is CASSHTLGAGNEQYS.

This clone was detected many times. A single base separates this from a much larger clone, so it may be a read error. Other DNA sequences within the sample encode an identical CDR3. The chain recombines TRBV5-1 with TRBJ1-1; tentatively, D is TRBD1 (6 bases). This CDR3 is 17 amino acids long. The V gene's germline CDR1 is SGHRS and CDR2 YFSETQ. V dropped 3 bases and J dropped 5 bases, with 23 bases sitting between them. This chain's CDR3 is CASSSSGAGGSRTEAFF. CDR3 bases: TGCGCCAGCAGCTCATCAGGGGCTGGGGGCAGTAGGACTGAAGCTTTCTTT.

This clone showed up just a few times. The chain employs TRBV6-6 and TRBJ2-7, with a tentative D call TRBD2 (7 bases). This CDR3 region has 23 residues. Between the trimmed V and J ends, which lost 0 bases and 7 bases, there was a span of 40 bases. Germline CDR1 MNHNY, CDR2 SVGAGI (reference sequence). This chain's CDR3 is CASSYSSMTGPVPGAGRREEQYF. The CDR3 DNA reads TGTGCCAGCAGTTACTCGAGTATGACAGGACCCGTACCCGGAGCGGGACGCCGGGAGGAGCAGTACTTC.

The chain has TRBV20-1 and TRBJ1-3; 11 nucleotides line up with TRBD1. Germline values: CDR1 DFQATT, CDR2 SNEGSKA (reference sequence). The CDR3 has 15 residues. The J segment lost 4 bases and the V segment lost 1 base, leaving 3 bases of the junction unmatched. This CDR3 is CSARGDRGTGNTIYF. DNA of the CDR3: TGCAGTGCTAGAGGGGACAGGGGGACGGGAAACACCATATATTTT.

The CDR3 coding sequence is TGTGCCAGCAGTTTAGCCGGAGTTAGCGCAGATACGCAGTATTTT. Its protein product is CASSLAGVSADTQYF. The rearrangement links TRBV12-3 or TRBV12-4 to TRBJ2-3, with D maybe TRBD2 (5 bases). There are 15 residues in the CDR3. The V end was cut by 0 bases, the J end by 4 bases, with 11 bases between.

This clone was detected many times. A read error may explain this, as a much larger clone is one base away. The chain links TRBV5-1 to TRBJ2-7; 7 bases align to TRBD2. Germline CDR1 reads SGHRS; CDR2 reads YFSETQ. The CDR3 spans 19 residues. CDR3 DNA sequence: TGCGCCAGCAGCTTGGGGGGGTCGGGACTACAAGTTAGCTCCTACGAGCAGTGCTTC. Encoded protein: CASSLGGSGLQVSSYEQCF.

This clone was found many times. The chain links TRBV7-4 to TRBJ1-2; 8 bases are shared with TRBD1. J gave up 5 bases and V 4 bases, and 9 bases lay outside the gene matches. Germline lookup yields CDR1 SGHVT and CDR2 SQSDAQ. There are 15 residues in the CDR3. The CDR3 nucleotides are TGTGCCAGCAGCTCGGACAGGGAAGGTTGGTATGGCTACACCTTC. This sequence encodes CASSSDREGWYGYTF.

In its sample, this clone was seen a few times. The V call is TRBV6-4, the J call TRBJ2-7; 7 bases agree with TRBD2. Germline CDR1 is MRHNA and CDR2 is SNTAGT. The CDR3 spans 15 residues. V lost 5 bases to trimming and J lost 4 bases; unmatched junction nucleotides: 11. CDR3 region: CASSYRWEGGYEQYF. DNA of the CDR3: TGTGCCAGCAGTTACCGGTGGGAGGGCGGGTACGAGCAGTACTTC.

Ten or more counts support this clone. At one end, the junction sequence differs from germline, possibly due to a read error. The V gene is TRBV7-6, the J gene TRBJ2-1; TRBD2 aligns across 7 bases. CDR3 size: 18 residues. Germline assignment: CDR1 SGHVS and CDR2 FNYEAQ. The CDR3, as DNA: TGTGCCAGCAGCCTAAACCCCACTGGCGGGAGCTCCTACAACGAGCAGTTCTTC. Amino acid sequence: CASSLNPTGGSSYNEQFF.

This clone was found many times. The chain uses TRBV12-3 or TRBV12-4 and TRBJ2-1, with 10 bases aligning to TRBD2. The CDR3 length is 15 residues. With V trimmed by 6 bases and J by 2 bases, 4 bases remained unmatched. CDR3: CASSPSGRAYNEQFF. The CDR3 nucleotides read TGTGCCAGCAGCCCCAGCGGGAGGGCCTACAATGAGCAGTTCTTC.

This clone was observed many times. This chain links TRBV12-3 or TRBV12-4 with TRBJ1-1; TRBD1 is a possible D gene (5 bases). CDR3 length: 13 residues. Trimming took off 4 bases at V and 6 bases at J, with 12 bases between the two ends. CDR3 DNA sequence: TGTGCCAGCAGTTGGAACAGGTACTCTGAAGCTTTCTTT. Its translation is CASSWNRYSEAFF.

This clone was detected only a few times. The chain uses TRBV6-1 and TRBJ2-3; D is possibly TRBD2 (6 bases). V was cut by 5 bases and J by 4 bases, with 10 bases left in between. Looked up from germline, CDR1 is MNHNS and CDR2 is SASEGT. The CDR3 spans 13 residues. CDR3 in DNA: TGTGCCAGCAGTTACGCGGGGCCAGATACGCAGTATTTT. Translating it yields CASSYAGPDTQYF.

This clone was seen repeatedly, ten times or more. J is TRBJ1-6 and V is TRBV9; D remains ambiguous. Germline V gives CDR1 SGDLS, CDR2 YYNGEE. V dropped 0 bases and J dropped 4 bases, with 5 bases sitting between them. The length of the CDR3 is 14 residues. For the CDR3, the DNA is TGTGCCAGCAGCGTAGAACAGTATAATTCACCCCTCCACTTT. Amino acids: CASSVEQYNSPLHF.

Relative to its sample, this clone is medium-sized. V gene TRBV6-1 combines with J gene TRBJ2-3; 11 bases align to TRBD2. Germline values: CDR1 MNHNS, CDR2 SASEGT. The trim removed 5 bases at V and 3 bases at J, leaving 13 bases unmatched. The CDR3 totals 18 residues. The CDR3 loop reads CASSLIGSGRVRTDTQYF. CDR3 coding DNA: TGTGCCAGCAGTTTAATAGGTAGCGGGAGGGTAAGGACAGATACGCAGTATTTT.

The chain has TRBV6-4 and TRBJ1-2, with a possible D match to TRBD1 (5 bases). The CDR3 runs 14 residues. The germline gives CDR1 MRHNA, CDR2 SNTAGT. Trimming took 5 bases from V and 8 from J, leaving 18 bases between them. The CDR3 reads CASSPVGDRGGYTF. The CDR3 DNA reads as TGTGCCAGCAGTCCCGTAGGGGACCGCGGAGGCTACACCTTC.

This clone was observed many times. V is TRBV4-2 and J is TRBJ2-7, with D perhaps TRBD2 (5 bases). Between the trimmed V and J ends, which lost 4 bases and 0 bases, there was a span of 13 bases. CDR3 length: 15 amino acids. From germline, CDR1 is LGHNA and CDR2 YNFKEQ. The CDR3 DNA follows: TGTGCCAGCAGCCCTTGGACGGGGAGCTCCTACGAGCAGTACTTC. Its translation: CASSPWTGSSYEQYF.

In its sample, this clone was seen many times. This chain connects TRBV20-1 to TRBJ2-5; D is perhaps TRBD2 (6 bases). CDR3 length: 16 amino acids. Germline CDR1 and CDR2: DFQATT and SNEGSKA (reference sequence). The ends were cut back, 3 bases at V and 5 bases at J, with 22 bases in the middle. The CDR3: CSARPDGRTGTETQYF. For the CDR3, the DNA is TGCAGTGCTAGGCCTGACGGGAGAACCGGGACGGAGACCCAGTACTTC.

This clone was counted ten times or more. At one boundary the junction diverges from the germline segment, which might be a read error. Different DNA sequences within this sample yield the same CDR3. The chain links TRBV20-1 to TRBJ1-1; no clear D. The germline CDR1 and CDR2 sequences are DFQATT and SNEGSKA (reference sequence). The CDR3 contains 13 residues. The CDR3 reads CSARRTANTEAFF. Written as DNA, the CDR3 is TGCAGTGCTAGGAGGACGGCGAACACTGAAGCCTTCTTT.

V and J are TRBV4-1 and TRBJ1-1, with D maybe TRBD1 (6 bases). Trimming pared 8 bases from V and 1 base from J, leaving 14 bases between. The germline V gene encodes CDR1 MGHRA and CDR2 YSYEKL. The length of the CDR3 is 14 residues. CDR3 nucleotide sequence: TGCGCCAGCGCTTTTGGGGGCACGAACACTGAAGCTTTCTTT. Its translation: CASAFGGTNTEAFF.

In this sample, this clone turned up many times. A much larger clone lies one base from this, so it may be a read error. The sample contains more than one DNA sequence encoding this CDR3. The chain carries TRBV7-8 and TRBJ2-1; 10 nucleotides agree with TRBD2. The junction had 8 bases not matched to a gene; V was cut back by 7 bases and J by 2 bases. The CDR3 spans 16 residues. CDR1 is SGHVS, CDR2 FQNEAQ, per germline. CDR3 sequence (DNA): TGTGCCAGCACCGGAACTAGCGGGACTACCTACAATGAGCAGTTCTTC. It codes for CASTGTSGTTYNEQFF.